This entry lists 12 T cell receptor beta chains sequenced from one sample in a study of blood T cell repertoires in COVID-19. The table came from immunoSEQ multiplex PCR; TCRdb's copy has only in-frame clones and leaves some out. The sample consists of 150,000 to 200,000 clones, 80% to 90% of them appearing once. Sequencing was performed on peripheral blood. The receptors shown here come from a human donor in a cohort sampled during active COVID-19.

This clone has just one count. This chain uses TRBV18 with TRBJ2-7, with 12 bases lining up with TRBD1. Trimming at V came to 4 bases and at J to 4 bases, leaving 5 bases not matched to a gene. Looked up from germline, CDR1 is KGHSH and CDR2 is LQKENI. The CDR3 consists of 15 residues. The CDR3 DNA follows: TGTGCCAGCTCACTGGGGACAGGGGGCTTGTACGAGCAGTACTTC. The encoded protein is CASSLGTGGLYEQYF.

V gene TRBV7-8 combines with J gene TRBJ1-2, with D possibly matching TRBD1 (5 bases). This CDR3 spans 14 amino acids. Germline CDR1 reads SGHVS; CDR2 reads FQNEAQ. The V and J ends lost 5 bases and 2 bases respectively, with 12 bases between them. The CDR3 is CASSQGVGNYGYTF. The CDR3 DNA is TGTGCCAGCAGCCAAGGGGTGGGGAACTATGGCTACACCTTC.

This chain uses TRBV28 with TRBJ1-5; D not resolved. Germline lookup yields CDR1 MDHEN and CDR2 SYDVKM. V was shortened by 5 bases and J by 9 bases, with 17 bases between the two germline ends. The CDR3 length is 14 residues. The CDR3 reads CASSPDLSWSPQHF. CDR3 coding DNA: TGTGCCAGCAGTCCCGATTTGAGCTGGTCGCCCCAGCATTTT. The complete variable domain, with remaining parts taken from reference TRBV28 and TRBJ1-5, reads DVKVTQSSRYLVKRTGEKVFLECVQDMDHENMFWYRQDPGLGLRLIYFSYDVKMKEKGDIPEGYSVSREKKERFSLILESASTNQTSMYLCASSPDLSWSPQHFGDGTRLSIL.

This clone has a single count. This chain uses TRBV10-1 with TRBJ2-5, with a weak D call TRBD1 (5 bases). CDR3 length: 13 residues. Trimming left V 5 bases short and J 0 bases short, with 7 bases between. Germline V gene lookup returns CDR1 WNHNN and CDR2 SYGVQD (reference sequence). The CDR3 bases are TGCGCCAGCAGTCCGGACAACCAAGAGACCCAGTACTTC. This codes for CASSPDNQETQYF.

CDR3: CASSQESGDRVAEAFF. The CDR3 DNA reads as TGTGCCAGCAGCCAAGAATCAGGGGACAGGGTGGCTGAAGCTTTCTTT. The J gene is TRBJ1-1, the V gene TRBV3-1 (or the pseudogene TRBV3-2), with TRBD1 matching over 9 bases. Germline lookup yields CDR1 LGHDT and CDR2 YNNKEL (reference sequence). The CDR3 spans 16 residues. V was clipped by 0 bases and J by 6 bases; unmatched bases: 8.

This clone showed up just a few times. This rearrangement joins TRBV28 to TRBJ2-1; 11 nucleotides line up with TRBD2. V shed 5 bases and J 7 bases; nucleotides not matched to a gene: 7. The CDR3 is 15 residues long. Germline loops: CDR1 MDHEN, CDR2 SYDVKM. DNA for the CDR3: TGTGCCAGCAGTCCCACTAGCGGGGGACATAATGAGCAGTTCTTC. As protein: CASSPTSGGHNEQFF.

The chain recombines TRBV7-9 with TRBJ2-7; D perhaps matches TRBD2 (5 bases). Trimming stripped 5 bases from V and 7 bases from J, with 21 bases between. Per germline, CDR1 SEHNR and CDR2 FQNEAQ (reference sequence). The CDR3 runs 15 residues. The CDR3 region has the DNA TGTGCCAGCAGCCTCCCATCGGGGATCCCTAGTGAGCAGTACTTC. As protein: CASSLPSGIPSEQYF.

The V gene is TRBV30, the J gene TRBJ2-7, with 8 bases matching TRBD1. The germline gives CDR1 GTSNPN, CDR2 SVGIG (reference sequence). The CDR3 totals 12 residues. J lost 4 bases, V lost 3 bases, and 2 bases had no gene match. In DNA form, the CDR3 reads TGTGCCTGGAGCCGGACAGGGTACGAGCAGTACTTC. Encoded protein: CAWSRTGYEQYF.

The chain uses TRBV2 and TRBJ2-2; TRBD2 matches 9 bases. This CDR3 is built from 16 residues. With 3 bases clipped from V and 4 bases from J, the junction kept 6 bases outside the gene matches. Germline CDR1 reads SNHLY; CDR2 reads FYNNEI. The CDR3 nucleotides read TGTGCCAGCAGTGAGTTCGGACTAGCGAGCACCGGGGAGCTGTTTTTT. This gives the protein CASSEFGLASTGELFF.

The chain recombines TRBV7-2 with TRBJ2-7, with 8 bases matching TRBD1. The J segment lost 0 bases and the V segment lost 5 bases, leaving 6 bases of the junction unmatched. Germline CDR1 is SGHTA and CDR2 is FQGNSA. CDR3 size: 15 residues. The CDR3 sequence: CASSRRDRTSYEQYF. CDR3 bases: TGTGCCAGCAGCCGCCGGGACAGGACCTCCTACGAGCAGTACTTC.

The CDR3 DNA sequence: TGCGCCAGCAGCGACGGGACAGGGGTTGAGCAGTTCTTC. As protein: CASSDGTGVEQFF. This chain links TRBV5-1 with TRBJ2-1; 10 positions match TRBD1. CDR3 size: 13 residues. Losses at the gene ends were 4 bases for V and 9 bases for J; bases not matched to a gene: 4. Germline V gene lookup returns CDR1 SGHRS and CDR2 YFSETQ. Full variable domain (outside the CDR3, taken from reference TRBV5-1 and TRBJ2-1): KAGVTQTPRYLIKTRGQQVTLSCSPISGHRSVSWYQQTPGQGLQFLFEYFSETQRNKGNFPGRFSGRQFSNSRSEMNVSTLELGDSALYLCASSDGTGVEQFFGPGTRLTVL.

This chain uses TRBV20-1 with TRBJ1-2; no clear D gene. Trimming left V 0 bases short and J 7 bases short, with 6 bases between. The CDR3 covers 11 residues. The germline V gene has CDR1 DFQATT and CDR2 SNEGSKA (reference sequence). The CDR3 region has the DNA TGCAGTGCTAGAGAGAGCGCTGGCTACACCTTC. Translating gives CSARESAGYTF.